Listed below are T cell receptor beta chains from one sample, sequenced in a study of blood T cell repertoires in COVID-19. Profiling relied on immunoSEQ multiplex PCR, and the TCRdb table lists in-frame clones only, not all of them. This table holds 150,000 to 200,000 clones, 70% to 90% found once. Sequences were obtained from peripheral blood. Every receptor here comes from a human donor in a cohort sampled during active COVID-19. CDR3s include the opening cysteine and the closing phenylalanine or tryptophan. D genes are given only for firm matches. Not every row has a clone size; where given, it reads once, few, many or a size class.

D gene	V gene	J gene	clone size	CDR3 DNA	CDR3 protein
TRBD1	TRBV28	TRBJ2-1	NA	TGTGCCAGCAGTTTATGGAGGCGGACAGGGTGGGTTGAGCAGTTCTTC	CASSLWRRTGWVEQFF
NA	TRBV4-3	TRBJ2-5	NA	TGCGCCAGCAGCCAATCACTTGGACTGACCCAAGAGACCCAGTACTTC	CASSQSLGLTQETQYF
NA	TRBV5-6	TRBJ2-7	NA	TGTGCCAGCAGCTTGAAGGGCGACAGCCTCAGGGTTGAGCAGTACTTC	CASSLKGDSLRVEQYF
NA	TRBV7-2	TRBJ1-2	NA	TGTGCCAGCGGCGCAGGCACCTATGGCTACACCTTC	CASGAGTYGYTF
NA	TRBV7-9	TRBJ2-1	once	TGTGCCGCCCTCGACTATCAGTACAATGAGCAGTTCTTC	CAALDYQYNEQFF
NA	TRBV6-5	TRBJ2-2	once	TGTGCCAGCACCGGACTCAACACCGGGGAGCTGTTTTTT	CASTGLNTGELFF
TRBD2	TRBV30	TRBJ2-3	NA	TGTGCCTGGAGTGTAACGGCTAGCGGTGCAGATACGCAGTATTTT	CAWSVTASGADTQYF
NA	TRBV27	TRBJ2-1	NA	TGTGCCAGCAGTCTCTACAATGAGCAGTTCTTC	CASSLYNEQFF
TRBD1	TRBV5-4	TRBJ2-2	NA	TGTGCCAGCAGCTTGGTCAGGGGGCTTGGTCCCGGGGAGCTGTTTTTT	CASSLVRGLGPGELFF
NA	TRBV9	TRBJ1-6	few	TGTGCCAGCAGCGTAGGCCCCGAGAATTCACCCCTCCACTTT	CASSVGPENSPLHF
NA	TRBV3-1/TRBV3-2	TRBJ2-2	NA	TGTGCCAGCAGCCAAGATATAAGGGTCGAGGGCACCGGGGAGCTGTTTTTT	CASSQDIRVEGTGELFF
NA	TRBV6-1	TRBJ1-1	once	TGTGCCAGCAGTGAAGCGCTCGGGCGGGGGAAAGGAGCTTTCTTT	CASSEALGRGKGAFF
NA	TRBV7-9	TRBJ2-3	NA	TGTGCCAGCAGCCAGCGGTTACCTAGCACAGATACGCAGTATTTT	CASSQRLPSTDTQYF
TRBD2	TRBV30	TRBJ2-2	NA	TGTGCCTGGACGAGACTAGCGGACACCGGGGAGCTGTTTTTT	CAWTRLADTGELFF
TRBD1	TRBV28	TRBJ1-5	NA	TGTGCCAGCAGTTTTTTGGGACAGGGGGCTTATCAGCCCCAGCATTTT	CASSFLGQGAYQPQHF
TRBD1	TRBV25-1	TRBJ2-7	NA	TGTGCCAGCAGTGACCCAGACAGGGGGGTGCCCTACGAGCAGTACTTC	CASSDPDRGVPYEQYF
NA	TRBV6-6	TRBJ2-7	NA	TGTGCCAGCAGGTCCACTCTCGGGGGGCCCTACGAGCAGTACTTC	CASRSTLGGPYEQYF
NA	TRBV5-1	TRBJ2-1	NA	TGCGCCAGCAGCCTACTTGGGGAGAACAATGAGCAGTTCTTC	CASSLLGENNEQFF
TRBD2	TRBV25-1	TRBJ2-7	NA	TGTGCCAGCAGCCGCGGAGCGGGAAGGTACGAGCAGTACTTC	CASSRGAGRYEQYF
NA	TRBV3-1/TRBV3-2	TRBJ1-4	NA	TGTGCCAGCAGCCAGCTGGGGGGGGGTGGAAAACTGTTTTTT	CASSQLGGGGKLFF
NA	TRBV4-2	TRBJ2-3	NA	TGTGCCAGCAGCCAAGATAAGGTGGGGACACCGTATTTT	CASSQDKVGTPYF
TRBD1	TRBV9	TRBJ2-5	NA	TGTGCCAGCAGCGGTTGGGACAGCGAGGAGACCCAGTACTTC	CASSGWDSEETQYF
NA	TRBV3-1/TRBV3-2	TRBJ2-7	NA	TGTGCCAGCAGCCGCGGGACAGCGTACGAGCAGTACTTC	CASSRGTAYEQYF
TRBD2	TRBV4-3	TRBJ2-7	NA	TGCGCCAGCAGCCAAGATTACGCTAGCGGCCCAACCTTC	CASSQDYASGPTF
TRBD1	TRBV19	TRBJ1-5	NA	TGTGCCAGTAGTATTTACCGGGGACAGGGAATCAATCAGCCCCAGCATTTT	CASSIYRGQGINQPQHF
TRBD2	TRBV9	TRBJ2-1	NA	TGTGCCAGCAGCGTAGCGGGGGGTTCGTACAATGAGCAGTTCTTC	CASSVAGGSYNEQFF
TRBD1	TRBV5-5	TRBJ1-5	NA	TGTGCCAGCAGCTTGGGGGACAGATATCAGCCCCAGCATTTT	CASSLGDRYQPQHF
TRBD1	TRBV7-9	TRBJ2-5	NA	TGTGCCGCCACAGGACAGGGGACTCAAGAGACCCAGTACTTC	CAATGQGTQETQYF
NA	TRBV19	TRBJ1-1	once	TGTGCCAGTAGTATCGCCGGGACACCTGAAGCTTTCTTT	CASSIAGTPEAFF
TRBD2	TRBV5-1	TRBJ2-7	NA	TGCGCCAGCAGCTTGGGCCTAGCGGGGATTAGCTACTTC	CASSLGLAGISYF
NA	TRBV19	TRBJ2-2	NA	TGTGCCAGTAGTATAGAAAACAGGGAAACCGGGGAGCTGTTTTTT	CASSIENRETGELFF
TRBD1	TRBV27	TRBJ1-1	once	TGTGCCAGCAGTCCGCAGGACAGGGCGGTTGGTGAAGCTTTCTTT	CASSPQDRAVGEAFF
NA	TRBV18	TRBJ1-3	NA	TGTGCCAGCTCACCATCGGCGGTCTCTGGAAACACCATATATTTT	CASSPSAVSGNTIYF
NA	TRBV5-1	TRBJ1-4	NA	TGCGCCAGCAGGCCCGGATTTGAGGGTGAAAAACTGTTTTTT	CASRPGFEGEKLFF
NA	TRBV6-2/TRBV6-3	TRBJ2-7	NA	TGTGCCAGCAGTTACCGCTACTACGAGCAGTACTTC	CASSYRYYEQYF
TRBD1	TRBV5-4	TRBJ2-7	NA	TGTGCCAGCAGCCAGGGACAGCCCCCGAACGAGCAGTACTTC	CASSQGQPPNEQYF
NA	TRBV3-1/TRBV3-2	TRBJ1-1	NA	TGTGCCAGCAGCCAAGGTGCGGGGGCTGAAGCTTTCTTT	CASSQGAGAEAFF
TRBD2	TRBV19	TRBJ2-7	NA	TGTGCCAGTAGTCCATCGGGACTAGCGGGGATCCTCTACGAGCAGTACTTC	CASSPSGLAGILYEQYF
NA	TRBV6-5	TRBJ2-7	NA	TGTGCCAGCTCCGACAGTACCTACGAGCAGTACTTC	CASSDSTYEQYF
TRBD2	TRBV6-5	TRBJ2-1	once	TGTGCCAGCAGTCCCAGCGGGAGGACACAAGATGAGCAGTTCTTC	CASSPSGRTQDEQFF
NA	TRBV7-8	TRBJ1-5	NA	TGTGCCAGCAGCTTAGGGGGCGAGCAGCCCCAGCATTTT	CASSLGGEQPQHF
TRBD1	TRBV7-9	TRBJ2-3	NA	TGTGCCAGCAGCTTAAACAGGGGGGCGACAGATACGCAGTATTTT	CASSLNRGATDTQYF
TRBD2	TRBV30	TRBJ2-7	few	TGTGCCTGGAGGAGGGCTAGCGGGATCTGGGCCTCCTACGAGCAGTACTTC	CAWRRASGIWASYEQYF
TRBD1	TRBV28	TRBJ1-4	once	TGTGCCAGCAGTCATTTCATCGCGGGACAGGAGAAACTGTTTTTT	CASSHFIAGQEKLFF
TRBD2	TRBV6-6	TRBJ2-2	NA	TGTGCCAGCAGTGCGGGACTAGCCGACACCGGGGAGCTGTTTTTT	CASSAGLADTGELFF
TRBD1	TRBV2	TRBJ2-7	NA	TGTGCCAGCAGTTTCGACAGGGGGCTTGAGCAGTACTTC	CASSFDRGLEQYF
NA	TRBV19	TRBJ2-7	once	TGTGCCAGTAGTATTTCTGAGACAGGCCGTTACGAGCAGTACTTC	CASSISETGRYEQYF
NA	TRBV5-5	TRBJ2-1	NA	TGTGCCAGCAGCCATACAGGGTACGATGAGCAGTTCTTC	CASSHTGYDEQFF
TRBD2	TRBV28	TRBJ2-5	NA	TGTGCCAGCAGTAACGACCGCGGGAGGGCCTACGGGACCCAGTACTTC	CASSNDRGRAYGTQYF
NA	TRBV18	TRBJ2-7	NA	TGTGCCAGCTCACCATATGGGGCTCAGCTCGAGCAGTACTTC	CASSPYGAQLEQYF
NA	TRBV5-1	TRBJ1-2	once	TGCGCCAGCAGCTTGGGTACAGGCCCTATAGTGGGCTACACCTTC	CASSLGTGPIVGYTF
NA	TRBV9	TRBJ2-7	NA	TGTGCCAGCAGCGTAGAGGGGGGACAGTCCTACGAGCAGTACTTC	CASSVEGGQSYEQYF